The sequence of this T cell receptor beta chain was determined in a study of cytomegalovirus exposure and HLA in healthy donors (dated by TCRdb to the late 2010s). About the investigation overall: In an earlier analysis of roughly 590 of the donors, 276 Gb of sequence data and 100 million or so unique TCR beta sequences from about 179 million T cells were reported. HLA typing covered class I and class II loci at four-digit resolution. A later genetic analysis used genome-wide SNP genotypes for about 60% of the roughly 700 donors, treating that subset as a discovery cohort. Rather than drawing on any new phenotypic data, the later analysis identified candidate immune exposures from TCR beta sequences and the way those sequences occurred across donors. Typing coverage differed by locus: A, B, C, DRB1 and DQB1 were typed in roughly 629-630 donors, DQA1 in approximately 520, DPA1 in some 610, and DPB1 in 472. Of the roughly 390 genotyped donors, less than 85% were placed in the genetic ancestry cluster associated with self-reported Caucasian donors. Among several hundred genotyped donors of the cohort, an average of approximately 200,000 unique TCR beta nucleotide sequences was sequenced per donor, of which 15% to 20% were non-productive. An early release that covered around 590 HLA-typed donors contained approximately 300 gigabases of sequencing data and tens of millions of unique TCR sequences. In an earlier analysis of roughly 540 of the donors, high-throughput TCR beta sequencing was used to judge whether each TCR beta V gene segment behaved as functional or pseudogenic. Roughly 5 DR-DQ haplotypes were handled as single units for association and clustering because linkage in the cohort was strong. A later analysis re-analyzed previously published TCR beta repertoires from 650 to 800 donors and added high-resolution HLA genotyping to study TCR occurrence patterns. In addition to the first cohort of roughly 700 subjects, a separate validation cohort of 130 or so different subjects was used. The T cell repertoires of 666 subjects were profiled by immunosequencing and related to cytomegalovirus serostatus. Donor age, sex, ethnicity and CMV serostatus were compiled alongside the repertoire data. The study combined high-throughput TCR immunosequencing, statistical association of individual TCRs with disease status, and machine learning to predict cytomegalovirus infection status. All discovery cohort repertoires had been generated on a single sequencing platform. The study was designed to test whether signatures of past pathogen exposure could be identified by cataloging public T cell receptors.

Regarding this clone: Its antigen remains undetermined. Base-call qualities are not available, and no considerably larger clone is one nucleotide away.

The cohort was made up of about 670 healthy bone marrow donors. At the time of sampling, every cohort member was nominally healthy, though immune exposures that went unrecorded were likely present. The donor tested CMV seropositive and was one of the 289 seropositive cohort members. A peripheral blood sample was provided by each donor, and peripheral blood mononuclear cells were used for TCR beta sequencing. The Qiagen DNeasy Blood Extraction Kit was used to extract genomic DNA from the blood cell samples. Receptors were amplified or captured by the immunoSEQ multiplex PCR assay. The multiplex PCR relied on a mix of 60 forward primers for TCR Vbeta segments and 13 reverse primers for TCR Jbeta segments. The CDR3 region of rearranged TCR beta genes was amplified from genomic DNA by a multiplex PCR assay. The amplified TCR beta libraries were sequenced on the Illumina HiSeq System as 87-base-pair reads. From the authors' description of their analysis: Across the 670 or so repertoires, a later analysis counted 60 million to 90 million unique TCR beta chains, 9 million to 14 million of which were shared by at least two donors. Raw reads were error-corrected and collapsed into unique sequences with a nearest-neighbor algorithm that merged closely related sequences to remove PCR and sequencing errors. Alignment of CDR3 sequences to IMGT reference sequences was used to assign V, D and J gene segments. Each retained sequence needed at least a six-nucleotide match to both a V gene segment and a J gene segment. Rearrangements were classified as productive when the CDR3 lacked stop codons and remained in frame with V and J, and all other rearrangements were classified as non-productive. Following IMGT convention, CDR3 was defined as the stretch from the second conserved V-encoded cysteine to the conserved J-encoded phenylalanine. Sequences without an unambiguous match to a single V gene segment were excluded from the earlier analysis of about 600 of the donors. An earlier analysis of 587 of the donors called V segments functional above 56.7% productive rearrangements and segregating when the between-donor standard deviation exceeded 5%. A statistical classification framework was built to diagnose cytomegalovirus status from the catalog of TCR beta chain sequences. A later analysis assigned V and J genes by comparing TCR nucleotide sequences with IMGT/GENE-DB human TR gene sequences. In a later analysis, CDR3 sequences and most-parsimonious VDJ recombination scenarios were assigned using the TCRdist pipeline. In a later analysis, each TCR beta chain was defined by its CDR3 amino acid sequence together with its V-gene family, and reads lacking a unique V-gene family were excluded. To address suspected cross-contamination and a sequencing artifact, a later analysis removed approximately 600 highly shared, low-generation-probability nucleotide sequences. A later analysis calculated a clonal expansion index for each public chain from normalized within-repertoire ranks of inferred template counts. In a later analysis, generation probabilities were computed using a VDJ recombination model fitted to out-of-frame rearrangements, and the results were checked against IGoR. A later analysis scored TCR-TCR, TCR-HLA and TCR-CMV co-occurrence with hypergeometric tests, applying a repertoire-size bias correction to TCR pairs. False discovery rates were estimated in a later analysis by permuting HLA or CMV assignments 20 times. In a later analysis, co-occurring TCRs were grouped with DBSCAN, and TCRdist sequence similarity was added when clustering was performed within HLA-allele-positive subsets. Co-occurrence clustering excluded repertoires with fewer than 30,000 or more than 120,000 public chains, plus five with anomalous nucleotide sharing. Drawn from immuneACCESS, this table holds only the in-frame rearrangements with V and J called that TCRdb kept. Clones are partly lost; checked studies trace under half to an unresolved V gene and leave the rest unexplained. The DNA was the basis for D and trimming; V, J and clone size are from that table. This sample has 120,000 to 150,000 clones in its table, and about 83% of those were observed once. The ten largest clones capture around 13% of the sample.

Findings and caveats that apply to the study as a whole: At a false discovery rate of 0.05, a later analysis linked 16,951 TCR beta sequences to specific HLA alleles. The 87-base-pair reads could not distinguish some IMGT-functional V segments, including TRBV6-2 and TRBV6-3, so those segments were excluded. A later analysis found that HLA-associated TCR beta chains were more clonally expanded and had lower generation probabilities than equally common non-associated chains. A further reported finding was that TCR beta sequences accurately predicted the HLA-A and HLA-B alleles for most subjects in the first cohort. In an earlier analysis of roughly 500 of the donors, most TCR beta V segments appeared in productive rearrangements about 90% or about 30% of the time, broadly matching IMGT annotations. In a later genetic analysis, a missense DCLRE1C variant was associated with V-gene and J-gene trimming of TCR beta chains, and the association was replicated in an independent cohort. In a later analysis, several top co-occurrence clusters were reported to appear linked to parvovirus B19, influenza, CMV and Epstein-Barr virus. A group of highly shared sequence variants was considered likely to be a technical artifact of the sequencing pipeline. Compared with the approximately 700-donor mean, donors in an Asian-associated ancestry cluster had fewer N-insertions in productive TCRs, according to a later genetic analysis. Only TCR beta chains were sequenced in this cohort, and the absence of alpha or paired-chain data limited detectable features. The presence/absence analyses assumed that sequencing depth was roughly uniform across donors, and that assumption may not be true. The classifier was reported to diagnose cytomegalovirus status with high specificity and sensitivity in both the original cohort and the validation cohort. While some public TCRs were present in many individuals, most TCR sequences turned up only very rarely across donors. Fewer than 20 rarely observed V segments, including chromosome 9 orphons, were excluded from the earlier analysis of a few hundred of the donors because counts were too low. When HLA alleles, especially DR and DQ, strongly co-occurred, attributing TCR associations to individual alleles was difficult. In a later analysis, TCR association rates were found to vary across HLA loci, with the most associated TCRs seen for DRB1 alleles and the fewest for HLA-C alleles. Because HLA typing was missing for some donors at each locus, association tests included only the typed subset. Immune exposure information for the cohort was limited to CMV serostatus. The authors suggested that the approach could potentially be extended to other disease states and immunological phenotypes. In vitro tests confirmed that three of the cytomegalovirus-associated TCR beta chains recognize cytomegalovirus antigens. Correlated functional status among segregating V segments might reflect linkage disequilibrium, but an unknown experimental factor could not be ruled out. A later analysis found that most CMV-associated TCR beta chains appeared HLA-restricted, with HLA associations seemingly driven largely by CMV exposure. The study listed approximately 150 TCR beta chains as associated with cytomegalovirus.

V is shortened by 5 bases, J by 4 bases, and the region joining them spans 6 bases. The CDR3 goes from the cysteine to the phenylalanine over 12 residues. The retained sequence is limited to the CDR3, 36 bases, with the frame set at the first base. Sequences MNHNS (CDR1) and SASEGT (CDR2) are obtained from the germline V gene. Recombination joined TRBV6-1 with TRBJ1-3, with TRBD1 as a weak D call on 5 bases. Sequenced material: PBMCs. This sequence was found in a man between 40 and 49 years old in good health and CMV-seropositive. This receptor carries the CDR3 CASSRTGNTIYF. The DNA sequence is TGTGCCAGCAGTCGGACAGGAAACACCATATATTTT.